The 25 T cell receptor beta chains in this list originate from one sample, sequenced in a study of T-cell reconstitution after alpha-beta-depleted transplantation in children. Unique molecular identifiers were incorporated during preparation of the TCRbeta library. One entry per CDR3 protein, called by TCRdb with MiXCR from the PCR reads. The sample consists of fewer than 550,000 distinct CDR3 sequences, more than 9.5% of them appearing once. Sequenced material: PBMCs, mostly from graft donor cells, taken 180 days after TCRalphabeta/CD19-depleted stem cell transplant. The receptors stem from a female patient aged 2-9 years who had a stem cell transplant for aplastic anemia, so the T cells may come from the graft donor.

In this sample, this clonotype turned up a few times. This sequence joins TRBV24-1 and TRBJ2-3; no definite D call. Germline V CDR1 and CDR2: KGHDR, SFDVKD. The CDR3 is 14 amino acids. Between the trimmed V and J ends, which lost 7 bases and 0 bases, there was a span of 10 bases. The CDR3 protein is CATSDGSSTDTQYF. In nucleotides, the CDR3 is TGTGCCACCAGCGACGGGTCTAGCACAGATACGCAGTATTTT.

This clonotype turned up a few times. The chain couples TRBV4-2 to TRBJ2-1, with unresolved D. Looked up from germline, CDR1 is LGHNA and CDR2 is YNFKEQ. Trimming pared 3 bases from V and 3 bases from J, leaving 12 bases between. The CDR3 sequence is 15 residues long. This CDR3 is CASSHIGPIYNEQFF. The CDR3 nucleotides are TGTGCCAGCAGCCATATAGGACCGATCTACAATGAGCAGTTCTTC.

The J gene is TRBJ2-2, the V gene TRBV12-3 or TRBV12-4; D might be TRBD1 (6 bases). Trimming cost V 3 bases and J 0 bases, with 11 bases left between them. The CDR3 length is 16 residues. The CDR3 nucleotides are TGTGCCAGCAGTTTTACAGGGCCCCCGAACACCGGGGAGCTGTTTTTT. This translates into CASSFTGPPNTGELFF.

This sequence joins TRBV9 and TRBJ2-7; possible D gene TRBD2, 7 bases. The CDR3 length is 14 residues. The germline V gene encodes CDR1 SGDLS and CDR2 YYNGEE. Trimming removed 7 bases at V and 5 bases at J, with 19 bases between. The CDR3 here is CASGGGGSPHEQYF. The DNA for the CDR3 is TGTGCCAGCGGGGGAGGGGGTTCCCCCCACGAGCAGTACTTC.

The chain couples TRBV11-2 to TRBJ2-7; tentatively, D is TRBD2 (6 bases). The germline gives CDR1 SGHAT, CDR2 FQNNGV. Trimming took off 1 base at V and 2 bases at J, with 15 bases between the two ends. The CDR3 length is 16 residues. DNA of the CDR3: TGTGCCAGCAGCTTAGGGTGGCGGGGAGCCGCCTACGAGCAGTACTTC. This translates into CASSLGWRGAAYEQYF.

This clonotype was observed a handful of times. In DNA, the CDR3 is TGTGCCAGCAGTTTACTCGGACTAGCGGGATCCTACAATGAGCAGTTCTTC. It codes for CASSLLGLAGSYNEQFF. The J gene is TRBJ2-1, the V gene TRBV12-3 or TRBV12-4; 12 bases agree with TRBD2. After removal of 2 bases from V and 1 base from J, the junction contained 3 bases not matched to a gene. The length of the CDR3 is 17 residues.

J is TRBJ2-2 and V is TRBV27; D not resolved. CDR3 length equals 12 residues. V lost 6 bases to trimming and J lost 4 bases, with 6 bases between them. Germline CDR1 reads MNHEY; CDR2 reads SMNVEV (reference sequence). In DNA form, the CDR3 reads TGTGCCAGCAGAGCTCCCACCGGGGAGCTGTTTTTT. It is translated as CASRAPTGELFF.

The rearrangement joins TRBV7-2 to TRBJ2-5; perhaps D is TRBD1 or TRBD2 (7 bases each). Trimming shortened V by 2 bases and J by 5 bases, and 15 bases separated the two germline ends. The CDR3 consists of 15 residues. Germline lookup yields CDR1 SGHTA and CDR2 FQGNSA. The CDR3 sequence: CASSLQGGRVETQYF. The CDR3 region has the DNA TGTGCCAGCAGCTTACAGGGGGGGAGGGTCGAGACCCAGTACTTC. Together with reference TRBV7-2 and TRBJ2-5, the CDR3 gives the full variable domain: GAGVSQSPSNKVTEKGKDVELRCDPISGHTALYWYRQSLGQGLEFLIYFQGNSAPDKSGLPSDRFSAERTGGSVSTLTIQRTQQEDSAVYLCASSLQGGRVETQYFGPGTRLLVL.

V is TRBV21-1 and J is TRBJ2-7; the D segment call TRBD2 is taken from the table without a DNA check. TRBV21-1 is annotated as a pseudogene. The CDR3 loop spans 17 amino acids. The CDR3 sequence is CASGRSGGTGAPYEQYV. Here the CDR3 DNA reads TGTGCCAGCGGACGATCGGGGGGGACAGGGGCTCCCTACGAGCAGTACGTC.

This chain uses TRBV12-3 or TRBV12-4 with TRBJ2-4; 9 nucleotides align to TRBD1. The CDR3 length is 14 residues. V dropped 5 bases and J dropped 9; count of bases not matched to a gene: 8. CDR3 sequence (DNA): TGTGCCAGCAGTCCTACCGGGACAGGGCCCATTCAGTACTTC. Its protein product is CASSPTGTGPIQYF.

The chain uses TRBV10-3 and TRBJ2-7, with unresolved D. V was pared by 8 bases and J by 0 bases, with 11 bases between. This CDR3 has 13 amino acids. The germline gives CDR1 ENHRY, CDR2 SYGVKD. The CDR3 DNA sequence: TGTGCCATCGATGACGGCACCTCCTACGAGCAGTACTTC. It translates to CAIDDGTSYEQYF.

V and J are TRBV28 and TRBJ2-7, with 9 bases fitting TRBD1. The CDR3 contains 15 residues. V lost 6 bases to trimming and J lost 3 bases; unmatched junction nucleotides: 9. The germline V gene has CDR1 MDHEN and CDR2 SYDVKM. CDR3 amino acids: CASSASGTGYYEQYF. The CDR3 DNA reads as TGTGCCAGCAGCGCCTCGGGGACAGGGTACTACGAGCAGTACTTC.

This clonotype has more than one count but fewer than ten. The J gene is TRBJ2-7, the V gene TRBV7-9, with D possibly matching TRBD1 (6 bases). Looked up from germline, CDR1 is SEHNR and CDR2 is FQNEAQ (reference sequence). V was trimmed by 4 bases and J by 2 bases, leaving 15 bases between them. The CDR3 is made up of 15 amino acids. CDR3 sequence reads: CASSSDRGQTYEQYF. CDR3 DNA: TGTGCCAGCAGCTCCGACCGGGGACAAACCTACGAGCAGTACTTC.

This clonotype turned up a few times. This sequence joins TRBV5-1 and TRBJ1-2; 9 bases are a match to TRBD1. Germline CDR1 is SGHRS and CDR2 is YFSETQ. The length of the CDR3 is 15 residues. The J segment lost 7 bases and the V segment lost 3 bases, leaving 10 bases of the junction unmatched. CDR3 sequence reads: CASSYSGGQGFGYTF. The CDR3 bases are TGCGCCAGCAGCTACAGCGGAGGACAGGGGTTTGGCTACACCTTC.

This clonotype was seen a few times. DNA for the CDR3: TGTGCCAGCAGCTTAAACTCTAACTTTTGGGGGAGTGAAAGCAACGAGCAGTACTTC. This codes for CASSLNSNFWGSESNEQYF. The J gene is TRBJ2-7, the V gene TRBV11-2, with D possibly called TRBD1 or TRBD2 (5 bases each). The CDR3 has 19 residues. Trimming pared 2 bases from V and 5 bases from J, leaving 28 bases between. Looked up from germline, CDR1 is SGHAT and CDR2 is FQNNGV.

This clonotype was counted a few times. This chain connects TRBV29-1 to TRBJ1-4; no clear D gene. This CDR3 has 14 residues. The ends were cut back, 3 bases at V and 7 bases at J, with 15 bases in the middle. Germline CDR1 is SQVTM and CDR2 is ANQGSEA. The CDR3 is CSVELRPAGEKLFF. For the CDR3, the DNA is TGCAGCGTTGAGCTGCGGCCGGCGGGTGAAAAACTGTTTTTT.

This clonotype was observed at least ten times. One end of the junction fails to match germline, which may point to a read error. CDR3 in amino acids: CAISERLDFWGVDEKLFF. The CDR3 nucleotides are TGTGCCATCAGTGAACGCCTCGACTTCTGGGGGGTGGATGAAAAACTGTTTTTT. The rearrangement joins TRBV6-1 to TRBJ1-4, with D possibly TRBD1 on 5 matching bases. CDR3 length: 18 amino acids. CDR1 is MNHNS, CDR2 SASEGT, per germline.

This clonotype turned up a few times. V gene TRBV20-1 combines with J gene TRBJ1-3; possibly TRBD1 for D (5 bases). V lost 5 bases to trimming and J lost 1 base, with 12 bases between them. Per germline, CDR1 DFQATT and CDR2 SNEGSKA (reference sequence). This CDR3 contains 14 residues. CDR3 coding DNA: TGCAGTGCTGTGGACAATGGATCTGGAAACACCATATATTTT. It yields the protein CSAVDNGSGNTIYF.

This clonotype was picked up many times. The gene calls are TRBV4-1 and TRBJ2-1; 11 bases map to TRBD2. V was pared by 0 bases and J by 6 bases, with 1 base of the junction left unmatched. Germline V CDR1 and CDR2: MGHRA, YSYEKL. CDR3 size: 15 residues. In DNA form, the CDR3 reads TGCGCCAGCAGCCAAGATAGCGGGAGGGCCAATGAGCAGTTCTTC. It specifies CASSQDSGRANEQFF.

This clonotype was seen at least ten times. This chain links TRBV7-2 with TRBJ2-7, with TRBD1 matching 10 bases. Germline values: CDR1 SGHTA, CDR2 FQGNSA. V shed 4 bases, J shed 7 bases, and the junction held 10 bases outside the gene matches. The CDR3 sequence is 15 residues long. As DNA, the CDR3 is TGTGCCAGCAGCTACCGTGGGACAGGGGCCGGGGAGCAGTACTTC. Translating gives CASSYRGTGAGEQYF.

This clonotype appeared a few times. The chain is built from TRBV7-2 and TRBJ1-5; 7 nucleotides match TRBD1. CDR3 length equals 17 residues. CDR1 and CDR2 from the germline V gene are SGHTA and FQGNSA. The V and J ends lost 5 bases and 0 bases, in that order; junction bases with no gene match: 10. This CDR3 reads CASSPGGRGNSNQPQHF. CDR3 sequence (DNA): TGTGCCAGCAGCCCAGGGGGTAGGGGAAATAGCAATCAGCCCCAGCATTTT.

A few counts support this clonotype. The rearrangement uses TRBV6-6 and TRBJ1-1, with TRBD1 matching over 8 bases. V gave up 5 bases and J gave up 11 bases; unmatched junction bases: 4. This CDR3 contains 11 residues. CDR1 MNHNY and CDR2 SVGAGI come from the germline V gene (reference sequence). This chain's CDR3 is CASSTTGDAFF. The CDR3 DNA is TGTGCCAGCAGTACGACAGGGGATGCTTTCTTT.

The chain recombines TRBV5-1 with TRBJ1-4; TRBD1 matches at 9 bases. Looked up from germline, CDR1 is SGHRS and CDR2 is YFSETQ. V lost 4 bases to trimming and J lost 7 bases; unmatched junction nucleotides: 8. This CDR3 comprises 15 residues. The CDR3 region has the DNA TGCGCCAGCAGCATGAAGACAGGGGGAGGTGAAAAACTGTTTTTT. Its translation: CASSMKTGGGEKLFF.

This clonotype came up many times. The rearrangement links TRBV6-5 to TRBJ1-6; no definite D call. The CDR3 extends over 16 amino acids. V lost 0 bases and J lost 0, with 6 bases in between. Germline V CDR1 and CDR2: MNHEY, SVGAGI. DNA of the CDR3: TGTGCCAGCAGTTACTCGGGGAGCTCCTATAATTCACCCCTCCACTTT. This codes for CASSYSGSSYNSPLHF.

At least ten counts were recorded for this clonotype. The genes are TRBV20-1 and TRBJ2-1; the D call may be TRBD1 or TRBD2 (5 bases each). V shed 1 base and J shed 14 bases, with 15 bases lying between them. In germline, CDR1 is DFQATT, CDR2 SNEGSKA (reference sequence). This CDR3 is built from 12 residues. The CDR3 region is CSARVSRDPEFF. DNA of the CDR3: TGCAGTGCTAGAGTTTCCCGGGACCCGGAGTTCTTC.